The following is a T cell receptor beta chain sequence with its context. What it recognizes is unknown. The germline gives CDR1 SGHDT, CDR2 YYEEEE. This CDR3 is 13 amino acids long. Trimming took off 5 bases at V and 7 bases at J, with 13 bases between the two ends. This specimen comes from a study of cytomegalovirus exposure and HLA in healthy donors. Overall study findings and caveats: Among donors in an Asian-associated ancestry cluster, a later analysis reportedly found fewer N-insertions than the roughly 700-donor mean. Most TCR beta V segments were productive about 87% or about 30% of the time in an earlier analysis.

Primers included in the PCR were 60 Vbeta and 13 Jbeta primers. Original analysis: Approximately 11 million of the roughly 80 million unique TCR beta chains counted in a later analysis were shared. TCRdb's table, derived via immunoSEQ multiplex PCR, lists solely in-frame clones and lacks some. The DNA was the basis for D and trimming; V, J and clone size are from that table. The top ten hold 6.6% of the sample, which has roughly 130,000 clones, about 74% seen once. This TCR derives from a man between 35 and 55 years old in good health and CMV-seropositive. This sequence joins TRBV5-6 and TRBJ1-3, with D possibly TRBD1 on 5 matching bases. Sequencing was carried out using PBMCs. CDR3 in DNA: TGTGCCAGCAGATATACAGGATCCAACACCATATATTTT. It codes for CASRYTGSNTIYF.